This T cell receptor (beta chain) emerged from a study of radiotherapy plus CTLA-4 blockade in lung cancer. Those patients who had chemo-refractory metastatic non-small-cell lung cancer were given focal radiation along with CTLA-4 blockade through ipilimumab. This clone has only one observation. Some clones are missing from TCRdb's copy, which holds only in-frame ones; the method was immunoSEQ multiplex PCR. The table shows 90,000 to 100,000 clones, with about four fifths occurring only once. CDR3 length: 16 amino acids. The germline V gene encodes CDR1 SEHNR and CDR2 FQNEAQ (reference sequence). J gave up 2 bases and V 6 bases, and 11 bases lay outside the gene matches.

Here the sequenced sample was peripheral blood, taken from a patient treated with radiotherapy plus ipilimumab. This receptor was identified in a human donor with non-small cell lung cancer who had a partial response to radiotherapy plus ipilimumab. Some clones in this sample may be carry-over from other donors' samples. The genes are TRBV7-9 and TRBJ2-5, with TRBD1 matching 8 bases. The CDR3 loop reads CASSSVLYRGQETQYF. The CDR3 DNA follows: TGTGCCAGCAGTTCAGTCCTTTACAGGGGGCAAGAGACCCAGTACTTC.